This T cell receptor (beta chain) is from a study of glioma-infiltrating T cells. TCR alpha and beta CDR3 regions were amplified from RNA using iRepertoire nested multiplex PCR. TCRdb passed the multiplex PCR reads through MiXCR, listing each CDR3 protein once. The sample lists a few hundred thousand distinct CDR3 sequences; 41% were seen once. Overall study results and limits: A blood CDR3 motif signature was depleted in highly divergent patients.

V was pared by 0 bases and J by 7 bases, with 12 bases between. The germline gives CDR1 KGHDR, CDR2 SFDVKD. The CDR3 spans 15 residues. This clonotype was seen only a few times. Its antigen is not known. Sequencing was carried out using glioma tissue, nonneoplastic brain tissue, or PBMCs (not recorded which). The source is a human donor with low-grade glioma or glioblastoma, undergoing nonglioma brain surgery, or in good health (not recorded which). The gene calls are TRBV24-1 and TRBJ1-3; unclear D gene. The CDR3 protein is CATSDLHGRRNTIYF. Written as DNA, the CDR3 is TGTGCCACCAGTGATTTGCATGGAAGGCGGAACACCATATATTTT.